A selection of T cell receptor beta chains follows, all from one sample in a study of PD-L1 blockade in urothelial cancer. The repertoire was sequenced with immunoSEQ multiplex PCR; TCRdb's copy has only in-frame clones and lacks some. The sample yields tens of thousands of clones, roughly 78% seen once. This specimen consisted of PBMCs, obtained around atezolizumab (anti-PD-L1) treatment. The receptors shown here come from a man aged 65 to 85 with urothelial cancer. The CDR3 runs from the conserved cysteine through the conserved F or W. A D gene is named only where the DNA matches it firmly. A clone size is listed for some rows: how often the clone was seen (once, few, many), or a class if it is expanded.

j_call: TRBJ2-1; d_call: -; v_call: TRBV6-5; clone_size: -; cdr3_nt: TGTGCTAGCAGCCTAAGACTAGTGAATGAGCAGTTCTTC; cdr3_aa: CASSLRLVNEQFF
j_call: TRBJ2-7; d_call: -; v_call: TRBV4-1; clone_size: -; cdr3_nt: TGCGCCAGCAGCCCAACAGGGCCCGCCGAGCAGTACTTC; cdr3_aa: CASSPTGPAEQYF
j_call: TRBJ1-2; d_call: -; v_call: TRBV6-1; clone_size: -; cdr3_nt: TGTGCCAGCAGTGAAGTCGTCCCTAACTATGGCTACACCTTC; cdr3_aa: CASSEVVPNYGYTF
j_call: TRBJ1-5; d_call: -; v_call: TRBV28; clone_size: -; cdr3_nt: TGTGCCAGCAGTTTGGGGGGTCAGCATCAGCCCCAGCATTTT; cdr3_aa: CASSLGGQHQPQHF
j_call: TRBJ2-1; d_call: TRBD1; v_call: TRBV11-2; clone_size: -; cdr3_nt: TGTGCCAGCAACCAGGACAGGTCCTACAATGAGCAGTTCTTC; cdr3_aa: CASNQDRSYNEQFF
j_call: TRBJ2-7; d_call: TRBD1; v_call: TRBV11-2; clone_size: -; cdr3_nt: TGTGCCAGCAGCTTAGGGTCAGGGGGCAGGACCTCCTACGAGCAGTACTTC; cdr3_aa: CASSLGSGGRTSYEQYF
j_call: TRBJ2-7; d_call: TRBD1; v_call: TRBV19; clone_size: -; cdr3_nt: TGTGCCAGTAGTACCTGGGACAGGGTTTACGAGCAGTACTTC; cdr3_aa: CASSTWDRVYEQYF
j_call: TRBJ2-2; d_call: TRBD2; v_call: TRBV29-1; clone_size: -; cdr3_nt: TGCAGCGCTAGGAGGTCCGGGACTAGCGGGAGGAACACCGGGGAGCTGTTTTTT; cdr3_aa: CSARRSGTSGRNTGELFF
j_call: TRBJ2-5; d_call: -; v_call: TRBV10-1; clone_size: -; cdr3_nt: TGCGCCAGCAGTGAGTCGGAGGACAGAGAGACCCAGTACTTC; cdr3_aa: CASSESEDRETQYF
j_call: TRBJ2-1; d_call: -; v_call: TRBV13; clone_size: once; cdr3_nt: TGTGCCAGCAGCGTTCGGGTAGCGGCGTCCTACAATGAGCAGTTCTTC; cdr3_aa: CASSVRVAASYNEQFF
j_call: TRBJ2-3; d_call: TRBD1; v_call: TRBV5-1; clone_size: -; cdr3_nt: TGCGCCAGCAGCTTGGGGGGACAGAGGTCAGATACGCAGTATTTT; cdr3_aa: CASSLGGQRSDTQYF
j_call: TRBJ2-3; d_call: -; v_call: TRBV5-1; clone_size: -; cdr3_nt: TGCGCCAGCAGCTTGGGGTTAGCTGCAGATACGCAGTATTTT; cdr3_aa: CASSLGLAADTQYF
j_call: TRBJ2-5; d_call: TRBD2; v_call: TRBV28; clone_size: -; cdr3_nt: TGTGCCAGCAGTTCCACCGGGACTAGCTCGACCCAGTACTTC; cdr3_aa: CASSSTGTSSTQYF
j_call: TRBJ1-1; d_call: -; v_call: TRBV7-2; clone_size: -; cdr3_nt: TGTGCCAGCAGCTTATCGGGGGGGAACACTGAAGCTTTCTTT; cdr3_aa: CASSLSGGNTEAFF
j_call: TRBJ2-1; d_call: TRBD2; v_call: TRBV10-1; clone_size: -; cdr3_nt: TGCGCCAGCAGCCCAAACCTAGCGGGAGGTGAGCAGTTCTTC; cdr3_aa: CASSPNLAGGEQFF
j_call: TRBJ2-1; d_call: TRBD2; v_call: TRBV5-1; clone_size: -; cdr3_nt: TGCGCCAGCAGCTTGGGGATAGCGGGAAAAAGGCTGAATGAGCAGTTCTTC; cdr3_aa: CASSLGIAGKRLNEQFF